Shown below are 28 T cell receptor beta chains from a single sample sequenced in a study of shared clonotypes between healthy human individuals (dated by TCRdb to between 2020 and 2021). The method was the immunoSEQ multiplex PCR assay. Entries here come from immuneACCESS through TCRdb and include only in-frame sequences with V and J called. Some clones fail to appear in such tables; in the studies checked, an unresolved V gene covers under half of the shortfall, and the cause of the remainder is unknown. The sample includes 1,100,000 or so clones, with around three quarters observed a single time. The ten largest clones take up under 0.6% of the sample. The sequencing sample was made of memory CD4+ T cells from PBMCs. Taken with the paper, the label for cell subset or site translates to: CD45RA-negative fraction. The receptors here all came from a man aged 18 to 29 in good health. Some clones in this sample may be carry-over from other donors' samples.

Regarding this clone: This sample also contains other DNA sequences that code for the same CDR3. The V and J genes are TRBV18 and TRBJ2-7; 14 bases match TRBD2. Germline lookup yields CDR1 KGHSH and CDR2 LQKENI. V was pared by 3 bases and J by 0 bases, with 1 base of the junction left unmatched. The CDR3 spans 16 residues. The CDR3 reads CASSPGLAGVSYEQYF. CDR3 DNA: TGTGCCAGCTCACCGGGACTAGCGGGAGTCTCCTACGAGCAGTACTTC.

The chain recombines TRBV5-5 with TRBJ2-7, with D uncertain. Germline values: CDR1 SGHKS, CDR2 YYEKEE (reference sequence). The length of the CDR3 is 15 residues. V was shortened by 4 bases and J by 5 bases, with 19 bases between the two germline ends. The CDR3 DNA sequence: TGTGCCAGCAGCCTCCGGGTCTTCGAGAACGACGAGCAGTACTTC. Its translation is CASSLRVFENDEQYF.

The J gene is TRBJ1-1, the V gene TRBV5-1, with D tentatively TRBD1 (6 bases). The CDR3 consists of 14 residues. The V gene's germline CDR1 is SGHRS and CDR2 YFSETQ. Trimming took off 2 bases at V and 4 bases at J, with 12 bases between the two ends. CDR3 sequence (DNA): TGCGCCAGCAGCTTCAGGTTACAGGGCACTGAAGCTTTCTTT. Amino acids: CASSFRLQGTEAFF. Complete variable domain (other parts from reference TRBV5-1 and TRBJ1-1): KAGVTQTPRYLIKTRGQQVTLSCSPISGHRSVSWYQQTPGQGLQFLFEYFSETQRNKGNFPGRFSGRQFSNSRSEMNVSTLELGDSALYLCASSFRLQGTEAFFGQGTRLTVV.

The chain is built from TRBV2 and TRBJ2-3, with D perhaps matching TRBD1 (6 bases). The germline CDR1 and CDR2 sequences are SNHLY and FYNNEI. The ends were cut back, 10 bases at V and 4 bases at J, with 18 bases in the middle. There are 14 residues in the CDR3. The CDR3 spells CATNNQGSPDTQYF. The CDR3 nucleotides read TGTGCCACCAACAATCAGGGGTCCCCAGATACGCAGTATTTT.

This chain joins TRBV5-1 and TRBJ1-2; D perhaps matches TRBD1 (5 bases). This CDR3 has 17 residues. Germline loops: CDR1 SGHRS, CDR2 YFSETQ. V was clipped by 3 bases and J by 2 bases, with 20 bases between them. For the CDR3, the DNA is TGCGCCAGCAGCTCGGACGGACAAGCGGGGTCAAACTATGGCTACACCTTC. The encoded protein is CASSSDGQAGSNYGYTF. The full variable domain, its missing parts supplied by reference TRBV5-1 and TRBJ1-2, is KAGVTQTPRYLIKTRGQQVTLSCSPISGHRSVSWYQQTPGQGLQFLFEYFSETQRNKGNFPGRFSGRQFSNSRSEMNVSTLELGDSALYLCASSSDGQAGSNYGYTFGSGTRLTVV.

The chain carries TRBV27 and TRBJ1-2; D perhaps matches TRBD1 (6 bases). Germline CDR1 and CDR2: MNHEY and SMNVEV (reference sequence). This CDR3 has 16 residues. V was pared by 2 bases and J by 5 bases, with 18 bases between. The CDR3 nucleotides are TGTGCCAGCAGTTTAGGAGCGGGGGGCGCGGGATATGGCTACACCTTC. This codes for CASSLGAGGAGYGYTF.

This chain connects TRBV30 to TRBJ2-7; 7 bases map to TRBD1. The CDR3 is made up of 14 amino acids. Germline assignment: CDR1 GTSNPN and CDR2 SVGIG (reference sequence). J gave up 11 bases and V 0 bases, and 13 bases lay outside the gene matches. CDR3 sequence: CAWSVGSTGAREYF. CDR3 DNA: TGTGCCTGGAGTGTGGGATCCACAGGGGCCCGGGAGTACTTC.

DNA for the CDR3: TGCGCCAGCAGCCTTCTCGGGGCCGGAAGCTCTGGAAACACCATATATTTT. It codes for CASSLLGAGSSGNTIYF. The gene calls are TRBV5-1 and TRBJ1-3, with a tentative D call TRBD1 (5 bases). The CDR3 has 17 amino acids. Trimming took off 4 bases at V and 0 bases at J, with 17 bases between the two ends. The V gene's germline CDR1 is SGHRS and CDR2 YFSETQ.

The CDR3 DNA is TGTGCCAGCAGTTTACAGGGACCCAATCAGCCCCAGCATTTT. This codes for CASSLQGPNQPQHF. The chain links TRBV28 to TRBJ1-5; D is perhaps TRBD1 (5 bases). CDR1 and CDR2 from the germline V gene are MDHEN and SYDVKM. V lost 2 bases, J lost 3 bases, and 8 bases lay in between. The CDR3 is 14 residues long.

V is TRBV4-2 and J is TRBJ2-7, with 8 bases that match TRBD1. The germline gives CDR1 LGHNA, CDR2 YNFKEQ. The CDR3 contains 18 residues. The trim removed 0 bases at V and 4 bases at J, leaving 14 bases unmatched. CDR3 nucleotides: TGTGCCAGCAGCCAAGACGTACCGCGGCAGGGGGCTCTATACGAGCAGTACTTC. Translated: CASSQDVPRQGALYEQYF.

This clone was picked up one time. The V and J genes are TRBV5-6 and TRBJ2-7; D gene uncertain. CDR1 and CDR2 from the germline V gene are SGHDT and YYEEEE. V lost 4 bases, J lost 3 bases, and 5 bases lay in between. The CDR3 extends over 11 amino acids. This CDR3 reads CASSRSYEQYF. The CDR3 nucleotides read TGTGCCAGCAGCCGTAGCTACGAGCAGTACTTC.

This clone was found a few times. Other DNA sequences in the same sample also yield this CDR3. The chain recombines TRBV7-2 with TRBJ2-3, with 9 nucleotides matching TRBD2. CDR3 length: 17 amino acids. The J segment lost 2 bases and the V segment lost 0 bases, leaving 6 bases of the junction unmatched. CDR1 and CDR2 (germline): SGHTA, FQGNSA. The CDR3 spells CASSLASLAGTTDTQYF. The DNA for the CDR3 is TGTGCCAGCAGCTTAGCGAGTCTAGCGGGAACCACAGATACGCAGTATTTT.

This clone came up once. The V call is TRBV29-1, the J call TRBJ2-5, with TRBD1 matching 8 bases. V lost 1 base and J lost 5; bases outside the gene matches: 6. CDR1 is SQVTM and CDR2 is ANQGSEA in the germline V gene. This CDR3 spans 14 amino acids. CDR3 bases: TGCAGCGTTGAAGTCGGACAGGGCGGCGAGACCCAGTACTTC. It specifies CSVEVGQGGETQYF.

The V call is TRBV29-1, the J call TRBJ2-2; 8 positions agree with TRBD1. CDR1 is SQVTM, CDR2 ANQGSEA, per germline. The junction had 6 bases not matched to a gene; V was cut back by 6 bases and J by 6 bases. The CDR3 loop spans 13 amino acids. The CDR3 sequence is CSVPDRDPGELFF. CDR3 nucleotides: TGCAGCGTCCCGGACAGGGACCCCGGGGAGCTGTTTTTT.

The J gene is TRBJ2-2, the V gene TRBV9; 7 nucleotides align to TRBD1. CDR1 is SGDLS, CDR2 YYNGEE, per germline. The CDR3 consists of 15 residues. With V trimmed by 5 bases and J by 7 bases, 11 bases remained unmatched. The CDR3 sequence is CASSQTGFKFGELFF. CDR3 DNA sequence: TGTGCCAGCAGTCAGACAGGGTTTAAGTTCGGGGAGCTGTTTTTT.

This CDR3 reads CASSLQTSGSLSYNEQFF. The CDR3 DNA sequence: TGTGCCAGCAGCTTGCAAACTAGCGGGAGTTTGTCCTACAATGAGCAGTTCTTC. This sequence joins TRBV11-3 and TRBJ2-1; 11 bases agree with TRBD2. The CDR3 runs to 18 residues. The germline V gene has CDR1 SGHNT and CDR2 YENEEA. With V trimmed by 3 bases and J by 1 base, 8 bases remained unmatched.

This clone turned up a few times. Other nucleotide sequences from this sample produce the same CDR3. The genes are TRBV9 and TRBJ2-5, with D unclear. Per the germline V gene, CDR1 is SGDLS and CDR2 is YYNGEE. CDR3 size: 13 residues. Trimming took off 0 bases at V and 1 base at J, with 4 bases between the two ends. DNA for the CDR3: TGTGCCAGCAGCGTAGGACCCCAAGAGACCCAGTACTTC. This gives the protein CASSVGPQETQYF.

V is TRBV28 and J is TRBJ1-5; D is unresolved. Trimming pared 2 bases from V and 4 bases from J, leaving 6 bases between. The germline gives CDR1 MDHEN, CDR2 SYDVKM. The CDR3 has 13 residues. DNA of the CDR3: TGTGCCAGCAGTTTAATAGGGAATCAGCCCCAGCATTTT. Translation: CASSLIGNQPQHF.

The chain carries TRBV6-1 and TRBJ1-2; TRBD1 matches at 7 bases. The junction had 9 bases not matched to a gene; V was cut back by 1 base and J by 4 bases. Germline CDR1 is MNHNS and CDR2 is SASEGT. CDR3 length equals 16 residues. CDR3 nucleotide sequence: TGTGCCAGCAGTGAAGGACAGGGAAGGCGTGTCTATGGCTACACCTTC. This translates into CASSEGQGRRVYGYTF.

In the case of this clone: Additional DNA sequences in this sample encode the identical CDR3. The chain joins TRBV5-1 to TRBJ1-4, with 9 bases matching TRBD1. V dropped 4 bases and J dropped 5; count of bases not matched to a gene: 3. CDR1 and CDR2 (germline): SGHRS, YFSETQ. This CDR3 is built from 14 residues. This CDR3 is CASSPGTGNEKLFF. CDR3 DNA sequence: TGCGCCAGCAGCCCCGGGACAGGGAATGAAAAACTGTTTTTT.

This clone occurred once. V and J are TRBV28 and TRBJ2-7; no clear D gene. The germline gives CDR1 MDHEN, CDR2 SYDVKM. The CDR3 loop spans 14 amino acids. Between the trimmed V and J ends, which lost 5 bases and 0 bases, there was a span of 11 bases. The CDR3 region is CASSLYGPSYEQYF. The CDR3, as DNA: TGTGCCAGCAGTCTCTATGGGCCCTCCTACGAGCAGTACTTC.

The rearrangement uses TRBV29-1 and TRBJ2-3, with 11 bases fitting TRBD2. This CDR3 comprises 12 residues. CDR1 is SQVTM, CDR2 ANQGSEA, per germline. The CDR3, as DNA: TGCAGTAGCGGGAGGGGGACAGATACGCAGTATTTT. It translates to CSSGRGTDTQYF.

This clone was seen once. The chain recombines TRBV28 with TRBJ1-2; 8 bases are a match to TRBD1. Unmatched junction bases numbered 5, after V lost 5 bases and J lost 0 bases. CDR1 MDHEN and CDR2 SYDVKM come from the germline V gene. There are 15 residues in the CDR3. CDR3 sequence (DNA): TGTGCCAGCAGTATCCAGACAGGGGCTAACTATGGCTACACCTTC. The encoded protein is CASSIQTGANYGYTF.

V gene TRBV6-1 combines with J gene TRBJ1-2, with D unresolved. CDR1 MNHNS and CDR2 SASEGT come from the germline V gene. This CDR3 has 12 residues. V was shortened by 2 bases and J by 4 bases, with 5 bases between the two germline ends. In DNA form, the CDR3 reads TGTGCCAGCAGTGAATACGGCTATGGCTACACCTTC. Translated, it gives CASSEYGYGYTF.

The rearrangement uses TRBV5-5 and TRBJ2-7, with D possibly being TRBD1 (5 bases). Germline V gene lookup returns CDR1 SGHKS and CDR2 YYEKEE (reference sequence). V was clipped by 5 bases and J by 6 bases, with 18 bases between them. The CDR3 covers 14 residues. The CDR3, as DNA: TGTGCCAGCAGGGTAGGGGTATACTGGAGCGAGCAGTACTTC. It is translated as CASRVGVYWSEQYF.

The CDR3 is CASSQGAAANTGELFF. The CDR3 DNA follows: TGTGCCAGCAGCCAAGGAGCGGCCGCGAACACCGGGGAGCTGTTTTTT. The gene calls are TRBV4-2 and TRBJ2-2; tentatively, D is TRBD2 (5 bases). Germline assignment: CDR1 LGHNA and CDR2 YNFKEQ. This CDR3 comprises 16 residues. Between the trimmed V and J ends, which lost 1 base and 0 bases, there was a span of 9 bases.

This CDR3 reads CASSLGTRDTEAFF. For the CDR3, the DNA is TGCGCCAGCAGCTTGGGGACCCGAGACACTGAAGCTTTCTTT. The genes are TRBV5-1 and TRBJ1-1; D uncertain. Germline lookup yields CDR1 SGHRS and CDR2 YFSETQ. CDR3 length equals 14 residues. V shed 0 bases and J shed 3 bases, with 9 bases lying between them.

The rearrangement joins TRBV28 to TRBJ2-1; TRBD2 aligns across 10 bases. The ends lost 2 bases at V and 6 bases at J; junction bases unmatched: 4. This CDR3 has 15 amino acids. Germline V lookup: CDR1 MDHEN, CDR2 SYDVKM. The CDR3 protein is CASSLGAGGGNEQFF. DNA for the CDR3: TGTGCCAGCAGTTTAGGAGCGGGAGGGGGCAATGAGCAGTTCTTC.